Below are 27 T cell receptor beta chains sequenced from a single sample in a study of cytomegalovirus exposure and HLA in healthy donors. 13 Jbeta primers and 60 Vbeta primers were used for the PCR. Produced via immunoSEQ multiplex PCR; TCRdb's table is partial and in-frame only. The sample data list about 110,000 clones. The sequenced material came from PBMCs. The receptors were sampled from a man aged 50 to 59 in good health and CMV-seronegative.

The gene calls are TRBV7-9 and TRBJ1-2; perhaps TRBD1 as D (6 bases). The germline V gene has CDR1 SEHNR and CDR2 FQNEAQ (reference sequence). The CDR3 runs 12 residues. Trimming removed 5 bases from V and 4 bases from J, with 8 bases in between. CDR3 region: CASSEQGYGYTF. The DNA for the CDR3 is TGTGCCAGCAGCGAACAGGGCTATGGCTACACCTTC.

The chain joins TRBV6-5 to TRBJ2-3, with 7 bases that match TRBD1. CDR3 length equals 13 residues. Germline CDR1 and CDR2: MNHEY and SVGAGI. The V gene end was trimmed by 5 bases and the J gene end by 1 base; junction bases not matched to a gene: 0. The CDR3 DNA reads as TGTGCCAGCAGTCAGGGGGGCACAGATACGCAGTATTTT. It yields the protein CASSQGGTDTQYF.

This sequence joins TRBV5-1 and TRBJ1-5; 8 bases fit TRBD1. After removal of 3 bases from V and 5 bases from J, the junction contained 4 bases not matched to a gene. CDR3 length equals 14 residues. CDR1 and CDR2 from the germline V gene are SGHRS and YFSETQ. The DNA for the CDR3 is TGCGCCAGCAGCTCAAGACAGGGGCATCAGCCCCAGCATTTT. Protein: CASSSRQGHQPQHF.

This chain uses TRBV15 with TRBJ1-1; 7 bases fit TRBD1. Germline trimming cut 3 bases from V and 1 base from J; bases unmatched to any gene: 5. Germline assignment: CDR1 LNHNV and CDR2 YYDKDF (reference sequence). This CDR3 region has 15 residues. The CDR3 DNA follows: TGTGCCACCAGCAGGTGGACAGGTGGGAACACTGAAGCTTTCTTT. As protein: CATSRWTGGNTEAFF.

The J gene is TRBJ2-5, the V gene TRBV2; TRBD1 agrees at 12 bases. This CDR3 is 17 amino acids long. Trimming took 6 bases from V and 2 from J; bases not matched to a gene: 10. From germline, CDR1 is SNHLY and CDR2 FYNNEI. DNA for the CDR3: TGTGCCAGCAGCCCTTTAGGGACAGGGGGCCTTCAAGAGACCCAGTACTTC. Translating it yields CASSPLGTGGLQETQYF.

The chain carries TRBV5-1 and TRBJ2-7; tentatively, D is TRBD2 (6 bases). V gave up 4 bases and J gave up 3 bases, with 11 bases separating them. Germline lookup yields CDR1 SGHRS and CDR2 YFSETQ. This CDR3 has 13 amino acids. DNA of the CDR3: TGCGCCAGCAGCCCGGAGGGAGACTACGAGCAGTACTTC. This sequence encodes CASSPEGDYEQYF.

J is TRBJ1-2 and V is TRBV5-6; TRBD1 aligns across 7 bases. The CDR3 length is 14 residues. Germline CDR1 reads SGHDT; CDR2 reads YYEEEE. The V segment lost 4 bases and the J segment 4 bases; nucleotides outside the gene matches: 7. CDR3 sequence: CASSRDRVGYGYTF. The CDR3 nucleotides are TGTGCCAGCAGCCGCGACAGGGTAGGCTATGGCTACACCTTC. Full variable domain (rest looked up from reference TRBV5-6 and TRBJ1-2): DAGVTQSPTHLIKTRGQQVTLRCSPKSGHDTVSWYQQALGQGPQFIFQYYEEEERQRGNFPDRFSGHQFPNYSSELNVNALLLGDSALYLCASSRDRVGYGYTFGSGTRLTVV.

This chain connects TRBV11-2 to TRBJ1-1; no clear D. V was trimmed by 2 bases and J by 1 base, leaving 8 bases between them. The length of the CDR3 is 14 residues. Germline V lookup: CDR1 SGHAT, CDR2 FQNNGV. CDR3 bases: TGTGCCAGCAGCTTAATGAGGGCGAACACTGAAGCTTTCTTT. Amino acid sequence: CASSLMRANTEAFF.

The chain combines TRBV18 with TRBJ2-2; D perhaps matches TRBD1 (6 bases). CDR1 is KGHSH, CDR2 LQKENI, per germline. V lost 6 bases and J lost 3, with 17 bases in between. This CDR3 spans 16 amino acids. The CDR3: CASSPRRPGDTGELFF. The CDR3 DNA follows: TGTGCCAGCTCTCCCCGTAGGCCAGGGGACACCGGGGAGCTGTTTTTT.

The chain carries TRBV6-5 and TRBJ2-7; 7 bases agree with TRBD2. The CDR3 length is 14 residues. Germline values: CDR1 MNHEY, CDR2 SVGAGI. The V and J ends lost 6 bases and 2 bases, in that order; junction bases with no gene match: 7. The CDR3 sequence: CASRRERDAYEQYF. The CDR3 DNA sequence: TGTGCCAGCAGACGCGAGCGGGACGCCTACGAGCAGTACTTC.

V is TRBV5-4 and J is TRBJ2-1; 10 positions match TRBD1. This CDR3 is built from 18 residues. Germline V CDR1 and CDR2: SGHNT, YYREEE (reference sequence). The ends lost 0 bases at V and 6 bases at J; junction bases unmatched: 12. CDR3 amino acids: CASSLGSGTGVGVNEQFF. CDR3 nucleotides: TGTGCCAGCAGCTTGGGGTCCGGGACAGGGGTGGGAGTCAATGAGCAGTTCTTC.

V is TRBV6-5 and J is TRBJ1-2, with TRBD1 matching over 9 bases. This CDR3 has 13 amino acids. Germline loops: CDR1 MNHEY, CDR2 SVGAGI. The V and J ends lost 5 bases and 4 bases, in that order; junction bases with no gene match: 2. CDR3 sequence: CASSGGQGYGYTF. The CDR3, as DNA: TGTGCCAGCAGTGGGGGACAGGGCTATGGCTACACCTTC.

The rearrangement joins TRBV5-1 to TRBJ1-1; 7 positions agree with TRBD1. Unmatched junction bases numbered 10, after V lost 4 bases and J lost 4 bases. This CDR3 region has 15 residues. The germline CDR1 and CDR2 sequences are SGHRS and YFSETQ. The CDR3 loop reads CASSATQTGITEAFF. CDR3 bases: TGCGCCAGCAGCGCCACCCAGACAGGGATCACTGAAGCTTTCTTT.

The chain is built from TRBV5-1 and TRBJ2-5; possible D gene TRBD1, 5 bases. The CDR3 totals 14 residues. V shed 2 bases and J shed 3 bases, with 11 bases lying between them. Looked up from germline, CDR1 is SGHRS and CDR2 is YFSETQ. The CDR3 loop reads CASSFNQGEETQYF. The CDR3 nucleotides are TGCGCCAGCAGCTTTAATCAGGGTGAAGAGACCCAGTACTTC.

The rearrangement links TRBV5-1 to TRBJ2-7, with 8 bases identical to TRBD2. This CDR3 contains 12 residues. V dropped 4 bases and J dropped 6; count of bases not matched to a gene: 3. Germline V gives CDR1 SGHRS, CDR2 YFSETQ. The CDR3 bases are TGCGCCAGCAGCCCCGCGGGGGGCGAGCAGTACTTC. It yields the protein CASSPAGGEQYF.

This chain joins TRBV5-1 and TRBJ2-7; no clear D. The germline V gene has CDR1 SGHRS and CDR2 YFSETQ. CDR3 length: 14 amino acids. Trimming took 0 bases from V and 6 from J, leaving 13 bases between them. The CDR3 spells CASSLELASREQYF. The CDR3 nucleotides are TGCGCCAGCAGCTTGGAATTGGCCAGTCGCGAGCAGTACTTC.

The chain recombines TRBV7-2 with TRBJ2-5; TRBD2 is a possible D gene (5 bases). V lost 5 bases and J lost 2, with 18 bases in between. The germline CDR1 and CDR2 sequences are SGHTA and FQGNSA. This CDR3 comprises 16 residues. DNA for the CDR3: TGTGCCAGCAGCGTCCCGGGCGGGCGACTGCAAGAGACCCAGTACTTC. Protein product: CASSVPGGRLQETQYF.

V gene TRBV18 combines with J gene TRBJ2-7, with TRBD2 matching over 11 bases. The CDR3 length is 15 residues. The germline CDR1 and CDR2 sequences are KGHSH and LQKENI. The V segment lost 3 bases and the J segment 4 bases; nucleotides outside the gene matches: 5. The CDR3 nucleotides are TGTGCCAGCTCACCCACTAGCGGGAGTTCGTACGAGCAGTACTTC. Protein sequence: CASSPTSGSSYEQYF.

The chain uses TRBV5-1 and TRBJ1-6; 7 nucleotides agree with TRBD1. The CDR3 length is 16 residues. V gave up 4 bases and J gave up 7 bases; unmatched junction bases: 11. CDR1 and CDR2 from the germline V gene are SGHRS and YFSETQ. The CDR3 is CASSPLPGQTNSPLHF. CDR3 in DNA: TGCGCCAGCAGCCCTTTACCGGGACAGACCAATTCACCCCTCCACTTT.

This chain links TRBV6-5 with TRBJ2-5; 12 nucleotides align to TRBD2. Losses at the gene ends were 2 bases for V and 6 bases for J; bases not matched to a gene: 7. The CDR3 is 16 amino acids. The germline V gene encodes CDR1 MNHEY and CDR2 SVGAGI. The CDR3 loop reads CASSYRASGRGQTQYF. CDR3 DNA: TGTGCCAGCAGTTACCGGGCTAGCGGGAGGGGGCAGACCCAGTACTTC.

This chain links TRBV5-4 with TRBJ1-2; TRBD1 matches at 8 bases. The CDR3 contains 14 residues. Trimming at V came to 2 bases and at J to 4 bases, leaving 4 bases not matched to a gene. Germline V gene data show CDR1 as SGHNT and CDR2 as YYREEE (reference sequence). The CDR3 here is CASSFDRGSYGYTF. The CDR3 nucleotides are TGTGCCAGCAGCTTCGACAGGGGTAGCTATGGCTACACCTTC.

The V call is TRBV2, the J call TRBJ1-2; the D gene is possibly TRBD1 (5 bases). There are 14 residues in the CDR3. The V gene lost 6 bases and the J gene lost 0 bases, with 11 bases spanning the gap. CDR1 is SNHLY and CDR2 is FYNNEI in the germline V gene. CDR3 residues: CASSPTVPNYGYTF. CDR3 nucleotides: TGTGCCAGCAGCCCGACAGTACCTAACTATGGCTACACCTTC.

This rearrangement joins TRBV19 to TRBJ2-1; 10 bases fit TRBD1. CDR3 length equals 15 residues. Per the germline V gene, CDR1 is LNHDA and CDR2 is SQIVND (reference sequence). With 0 bases clipped from V and 4 bases from J, the junction kept 0 bases outside the gene matches. In DNA, the CDR3 is TGTGCCAGTAGTATAGAGGGACAGGGGTACAATGAGCAGTTCTTC. It translates to CASSIEGQGYNEQFF.

This chain connects TRBV5-1 to TRBJ2-7, with 9 positions matching TRBD1. The germline V gene has CDR1 SGHRS and CDR2 YFSETQ. The CDR3 has 14 residues. The junction had 5 bases not matched to a gene; V was cut back by 0 bases and J by 7 bases. As DNA, the CDR3 is TGCGCCAGCAGCTTGGCGGGACAGGGTGATGAGCAGTACTTC. This translates into CASSLAGQGDEQYF. The full variable domain, in which reference TRBV5-1 and TRBJ2-7 provide the parts outside the CDR3, is KAGVTQTPRYLIKTRGQQVTLSCSPISGHRSVSWYQQTPGQGLQFLFEYFSETQRNKGNFPGRFSGRQFSNSRSEMNVSTLELGDSALYLCASSLAGQGDEQYFGPGTRLTVT.

The chain carries TRBV4-3 and TRBJ2-2, with 9 bases fitting TRBD2. Trimming at V came to 2 bases and at J to 4 bases, leaving 20 bases not matched to a gene. This CDR3 region has 21 residues. The germline CDR1 and CDR2 sequences are LGHNA and YSLEER. The CDR3: CASSQNLPRGGRARFTGELFF. The CDR3 nucleotides are TGCGCCAGCAGCCAAAATCTCCCCAGGGGCGGGAGGGCCCGTTTCACCGGGGAGCTGTTTTTT.

The chain combines TRBV19 with TRBJ1-5; D perhaps matches TRBD1 (5 bases). CDR1 LNHDA and CDR2 SQIVND come from the germline V gene (reference sequence). Trimming took 3 bases from V and 6 from J, leaving 9 bases between them. This CDR3 spans 13 amino acids. The CDR3 DNA reads TGTGCCAGTAGTATCGGGGGGGTTCAGCCCCAGCATTTT. Its protein is CASSIGGVQPQHF.

The chain recombines TRBV7-2 with TRBJ2-7; TRBD2 is a possible D gene (6 bases). Looked up from germline, CDR1 is SGHTA and CDR2 is FQGNSA. With 3 bases removed from V and 2 bases from J, the gap between germline ends came to 14 bases. The CDR3 is made up of 15 amino acids. The CDR3 DNA reads as TGTGCCAGCAGCTTTGGGGGAGGACGTACCTACGAGCAGTACTTC. It translates to CASSFGGGRTYEQYF.